What follows is one T cell receptor (beta chain) and its context. The antigen remains undetermined. Germline CDR1 and CDR2: LGHNA and YNFKEQ. This CDR3 has 15 residues. Trimming took 6 bases from V and 0 from J; bases not matched to a gene: 5. Profiled with immunoSEQ multiplex PCR; TCRdb holds only in-frame clones, not every one. The profile shows some 130,000 clones, around four fifths of them singletons. The record originates from a study of cytomegalovirus exposure and HLA in healthy donors. The overall study: The 95 to 150 validation repertoires used a platform that matched the one used for the roughly 700 first-cohort repertoires, as a later analysis reported. The study's findings and limits: Reports credit the classifier with highly specific, highly sensitive diagnosis of cytomegalovirus status. One later analysis, an examination of the 90 to 150 validation repertoires, found that first-cohort TCR clusters tended to co-occur in them.

The sample was PBMCs. This receptor was taken from a woman in her 30s in good health and CMV-seronegative. The rearrangement uses TRBV4-2 and TRBJ1-3; 7 bases align to TRBD1. The CDR3 region is CASRGQTFSGNTIYF. CDR3 bases: TGTGCCAGCAGGGGACAGACCTTCTCTGGAAACACCATATATTTT.